The table lists the clone carrying this T cell receptor beta chain with a few counts. Trimming took 0 bases from V and 0 from J, leaving 7 bases between them. The germline V gene encodes CDR1 SGHRS and CDR2 YFSETQ. This CDR3 spans 15 amino acids. The sample belongs to a study of blood T cell repertoires in COVID-19. Study background: Samples taken during acute and convalescent COVID-19 were collected in the United States, Italy and Spain. Sources were T cells, B-cell-depleted T cells, or PBMCs; the material itself was cDNA or gDNA.

In the authors' methods: By means of reference gene primer amplification, nucleated cell counts were estimated. The data were produced by immunoSEQ multiplex PCR, yet TCRdb's version contains in-frame clones alone and is incomplete. V and J calls and clone size follow that table, whereas D and trimming were derived from the DNA. The profile shows 70,000 to 85,000 clones, around 83% of them singletons. The clonotype was recovered from a man older than 75 with active or convalescent COVID-19. The material sequenced was peripheral blood. The chain couples TRBV5-1 to TRBJ1-5; D gene uncertain. CDR3 nucleotides: TGCGCCAGCAGCTTGGTAGTTCCTAGCAATCAGCCCCAGCATTTT. Amino acids: CASSLVVPSNQPQHF.